These 2 T cell receptor beta chains were sequenced from one sample in a study of human T cells and chemical hapten exposure. TCRdb analysed the RACE reads with MiXCR anew, one entry per CDR3 protein. Of about 40,000 distinct CDR3 sequences listed, more than 8.5% are singletons. As to time point: patch test 2, 6 weeks after DPC sensitization. The treatment was: therapeutic diphenylcyclopropenone sensitization with weekly scalp DPC. The specimen was whole blood, collected in connection with sensitization to the hapten diphenylcyclopropenone (DPC). The receptors stem from a woman in her 40s with alopecia areata. Some clones in this sample may be carry-over from other donors' samples.

This chain links TRBV20-1 with TRBJ2-5; no clear D. The CDR3 covers 13 residues. Germline V gene lookup returns CDR1 DFQATT and CDR2 SNEGSKA (reference sequence). Trimming stripped 6 bases from V and 2 bases from J, with 13 bases between. The CDR3 loop is CSATDTTQETQYF. The CDR3 DNA reads TGCAGTGCAACCGACACAACTCAAGAGACCCAGTACTTC.

This clonotype was counted ten times or more. The chain is built from TRBV5-1 and TRBJ2-1, with no clear D. Germline CDR1 is SGHRS and CDR2 is YFSETQ. The CDR3 length is 13 residues. V shed 1 base and J shed 8 bases, with 10 bases lying between them. The CDR3 sequence is CASSLLGPDEQFF. In DNA, the CDR3 is TGCGCCAGCAGCTTGTTAGGGCCCGATGAGCAGTTCTTC.